This T cell receptor beta chain was sequenced in a study of control samples from healthy donors and cancer patients. Trimming cost V 0 bases and J 6 bases, with 5 bases left between them. This CDR3 spans 13 amino acids. Germline loops: CDR1 LNHNV, CDR2 YYDKDF (reference sequence). TCRdb's table, derived via immunoSEQ multiplex PCR, lists solely in-frame clones and lacks some. This sample has about 110,000 clones, with around 80% found just once. Sequenced sample: blood. The receptor was isolated from a man aged 18 to 29 in good health. This chain joins TRBV15 and TRBJ2-2; the D is unclear. CDR3 protein: CATSREGSGELFF. CDR3 DNA: TGTGCCACCAGCAGAGAGGGGTCCGGGGAGCTGTTTTTT.